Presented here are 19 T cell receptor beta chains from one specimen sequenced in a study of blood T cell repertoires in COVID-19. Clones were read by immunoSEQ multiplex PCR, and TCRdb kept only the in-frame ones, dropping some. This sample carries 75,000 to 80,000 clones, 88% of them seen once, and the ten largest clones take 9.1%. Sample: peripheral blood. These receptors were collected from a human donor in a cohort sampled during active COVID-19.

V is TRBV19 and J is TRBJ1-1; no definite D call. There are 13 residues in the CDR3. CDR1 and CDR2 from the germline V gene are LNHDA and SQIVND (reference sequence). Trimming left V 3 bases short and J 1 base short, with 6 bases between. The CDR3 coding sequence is TGTGCCAGTAGTATTCTGTGGAACACTGAAGCTTTCTTT. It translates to CASSILWNTEAFF. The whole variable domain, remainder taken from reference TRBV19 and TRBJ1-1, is DGGITQSPKYLFRKEGQNVTLSCEQNLNHDAMYWYRQDPGQGLRLIYYSQIVNDFQKGDIAEGYSVSREKKESFPLTVTSAQKNPTAFYLCASSILWNTEAFFGQGTRLTVV.

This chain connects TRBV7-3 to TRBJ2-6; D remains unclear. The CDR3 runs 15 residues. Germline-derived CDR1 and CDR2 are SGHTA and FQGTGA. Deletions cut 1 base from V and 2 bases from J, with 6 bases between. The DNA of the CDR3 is TGTGCCAGCAGCTTAAACCAGGCTGGGGCCAACGTCCTGACTTTC. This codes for CASSLNQAGANVLTF.

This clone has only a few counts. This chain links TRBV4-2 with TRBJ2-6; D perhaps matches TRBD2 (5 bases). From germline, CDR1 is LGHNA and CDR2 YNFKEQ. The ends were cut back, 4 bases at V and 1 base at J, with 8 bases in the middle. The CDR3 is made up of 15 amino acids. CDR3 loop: CASSLTGSGANVLTF. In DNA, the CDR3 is TGTGCCAGCAGCCTCACGGGATCTGGGGCCAACGTCCTGACTTTC.

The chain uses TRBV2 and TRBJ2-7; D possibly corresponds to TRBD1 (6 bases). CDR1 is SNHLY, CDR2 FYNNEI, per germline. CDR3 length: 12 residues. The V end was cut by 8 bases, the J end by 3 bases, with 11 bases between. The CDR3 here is CASRNRDYEQYF. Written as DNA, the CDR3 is TGTGCCAGCCGGAACAGGGACTACGAGCAGTACTTC.

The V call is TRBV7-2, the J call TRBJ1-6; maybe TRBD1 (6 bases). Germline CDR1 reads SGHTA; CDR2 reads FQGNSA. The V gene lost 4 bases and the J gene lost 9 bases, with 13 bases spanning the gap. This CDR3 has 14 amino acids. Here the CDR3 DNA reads TGTGCCAGCAGCTCTACAGGGAGTCTTTCACCCCTCCACTTT. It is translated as CASSSTGSLSPLHF.

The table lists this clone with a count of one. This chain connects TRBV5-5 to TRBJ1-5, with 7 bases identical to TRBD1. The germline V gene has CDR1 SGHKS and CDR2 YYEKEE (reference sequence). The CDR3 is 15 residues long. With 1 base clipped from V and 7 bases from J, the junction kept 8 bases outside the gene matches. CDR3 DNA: TGTGCCAGCAGCTTGTGGACAGGAGGGACCCAGCCCCAGCATTTT. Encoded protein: CASSLWTGGTQPQHF.

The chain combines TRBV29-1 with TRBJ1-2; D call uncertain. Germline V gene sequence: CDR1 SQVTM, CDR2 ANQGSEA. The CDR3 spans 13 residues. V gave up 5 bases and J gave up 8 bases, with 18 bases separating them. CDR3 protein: CSVLIRQSSGYTF. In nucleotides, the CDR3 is TGCAGCGTTTTAATCAGGCAATCCTCCGGCTACACCTTC.

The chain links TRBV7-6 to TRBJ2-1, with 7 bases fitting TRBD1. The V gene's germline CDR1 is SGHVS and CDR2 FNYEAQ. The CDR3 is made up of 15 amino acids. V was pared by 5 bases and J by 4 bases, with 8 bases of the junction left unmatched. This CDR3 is CASSTAGTDYNEQFF. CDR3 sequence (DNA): TGTGCCAGCAGCACAGCCGGGACAGATTACAATGAGCAGTTCTTC. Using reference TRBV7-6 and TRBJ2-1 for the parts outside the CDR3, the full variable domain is GAGVSQSPRYKVTKRGQDVALRCDPISGHVSLYWYRQALGQGPEFLTYFNYEAQQDKSGLPNDRFSAERPEGSISTLTIQRTEQRDSAMYRCASSTAGTDYNEQFFGPGTRLTVL.

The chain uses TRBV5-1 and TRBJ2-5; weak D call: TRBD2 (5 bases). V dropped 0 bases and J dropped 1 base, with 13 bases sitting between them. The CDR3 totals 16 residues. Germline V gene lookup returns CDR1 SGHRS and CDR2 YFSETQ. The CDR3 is CASSLEKQRTQETQYF. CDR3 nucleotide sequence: TGCGCCAGCAGCTTGGAAAAACAGCGGACCCAAGAGACCCAGTACTTC.

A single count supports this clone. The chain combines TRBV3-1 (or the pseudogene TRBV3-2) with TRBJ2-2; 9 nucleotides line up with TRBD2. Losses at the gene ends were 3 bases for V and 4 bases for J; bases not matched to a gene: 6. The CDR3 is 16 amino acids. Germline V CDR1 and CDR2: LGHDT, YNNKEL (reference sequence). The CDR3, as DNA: TGTGCCAGCAGCCATGATAGCGGGGGTCGCACCGGGGAGCTGTTTTTT. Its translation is CASSHDSGGRTGELFF.

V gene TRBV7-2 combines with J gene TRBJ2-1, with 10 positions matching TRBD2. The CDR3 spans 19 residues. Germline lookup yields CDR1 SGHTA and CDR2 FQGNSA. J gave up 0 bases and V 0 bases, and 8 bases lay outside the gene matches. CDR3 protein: CASSLAWTSGPSSYNEQFF. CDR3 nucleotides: TGTGCCAGCAGCTTAGCTTGGACTAGCGGACCCAGCTCCTACAATGAGCAGTTCTTC.

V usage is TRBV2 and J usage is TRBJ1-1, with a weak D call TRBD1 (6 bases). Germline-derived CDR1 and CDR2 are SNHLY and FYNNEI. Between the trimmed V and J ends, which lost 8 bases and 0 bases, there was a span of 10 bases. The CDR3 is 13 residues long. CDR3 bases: TGTGCCAGCGTCTGGACAGTGAACACTGAAGCTTTCTTT. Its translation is CASVWTVNTEAFF.

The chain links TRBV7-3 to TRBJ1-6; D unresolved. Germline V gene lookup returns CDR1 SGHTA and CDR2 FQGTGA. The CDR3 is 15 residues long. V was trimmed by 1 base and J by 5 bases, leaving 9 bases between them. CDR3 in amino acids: CASSLIPGNNSPLHF. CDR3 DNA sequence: TGTGCCAGCAGCTTAATACCGGGAAATAATTCACCCCTCCACTTT.

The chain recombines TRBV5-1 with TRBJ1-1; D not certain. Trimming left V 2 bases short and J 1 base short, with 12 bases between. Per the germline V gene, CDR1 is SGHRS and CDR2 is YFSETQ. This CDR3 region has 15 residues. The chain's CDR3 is CASSFARGQNTEAFF. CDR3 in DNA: TGCGCCAGCAGCTTCGCCCGCGGGCAGAACACTGAAGCTTTCTTT.

This CDR3 reads CASGSGRDFNEKLFF. In DNA, the CDR3 is TGTGCCAGCGGGTCAGGGCGAGACTTTAATGAAAAACTGTTTTTT. The chain joins TRBV2 to TRBJ1-4; D might be TRBD1 (5 bases). This CDR3 has 15 residues. The ends were cut back, 8 bases at V and 4 bases at J, with 17 bases in the middle. In germline, CDR1 is SNHLY, CDR2 FYNNEI. Variable domain in full (rest from reference TRBV2 and TRBJ1-4): EPEVTQTPSHQVTQMGQEVILRCVPISNHLYFYWYRQILGQKVEFLVSFYNNEISEKSEIFDDQFSVERPDGSNFTLKIRSTKLEDSAMYFCASGSGRDFNEKLFFGSGTQLSVL.

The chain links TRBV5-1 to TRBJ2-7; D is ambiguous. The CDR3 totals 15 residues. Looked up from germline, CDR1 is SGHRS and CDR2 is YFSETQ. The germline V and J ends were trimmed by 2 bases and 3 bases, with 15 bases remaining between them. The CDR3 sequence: CASSFVAVLGYEQYF. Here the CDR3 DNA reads TGCGCCAGCAGCTTTGTTGCGGTTCTTGGCTACGAGCAGTACTTC.

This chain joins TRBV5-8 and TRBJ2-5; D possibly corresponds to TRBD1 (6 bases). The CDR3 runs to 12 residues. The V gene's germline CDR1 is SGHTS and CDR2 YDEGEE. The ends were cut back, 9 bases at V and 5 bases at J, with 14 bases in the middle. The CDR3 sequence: CATLRDTETQYF. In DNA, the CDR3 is TGTGCCACCCTCCGGGACACTGAGACCCAGTACTTC.

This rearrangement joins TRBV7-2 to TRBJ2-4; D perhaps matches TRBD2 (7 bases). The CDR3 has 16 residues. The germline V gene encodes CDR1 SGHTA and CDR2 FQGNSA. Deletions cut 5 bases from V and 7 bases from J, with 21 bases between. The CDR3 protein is CASSQGSGMRGNIQYF. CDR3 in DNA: TGTGCCAGCAGCCAGGGGTCGGGGATGCGGGGGAACATTCAGTACTTC. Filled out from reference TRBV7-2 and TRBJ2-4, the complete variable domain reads GAGVSQSPSNKVTEKGKDVELRCDPISGHTALYWYRQSLGQGLEFLIYFQGNSAPDKSGLPSDRFSAERTGGSVSTLTIQRTQQEDSAVYLCASSQGSGMRGNIQYFGAGTRLSVL.

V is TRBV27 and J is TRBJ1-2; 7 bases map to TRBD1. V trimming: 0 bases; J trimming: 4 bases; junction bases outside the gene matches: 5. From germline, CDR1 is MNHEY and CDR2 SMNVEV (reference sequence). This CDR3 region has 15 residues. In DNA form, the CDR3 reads TGTGCCAGCAGTTTATCGGCGACAGGGACCTATGGCTACACCTTC. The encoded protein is CASSLSATGTYGYTF.